This paragraph reports one T cell receptor (beta chain). Its antigen target is currently unknown. Nothing much larger sits one base from this clone, and base qualities are not available. The entire amount of isolated RNA was reverse transcribed using the High Capacity cDNA Reverse Transcription Kit, so the sequenced TCRB transcripts were expressed ones. Deep immunoSEQ sequencing was applied to naive, central memory and regulatory T cell samples, giving an average of roughly 3.5 million total reads per sample. Sorted cells were lysed in RLT buffer, and RNA was extracted using DNase-treated RNeasy Micro or Mini kits according to cell number. To prevent cross-contamination, every cell subset was processed on its own, while patient and healthy donor samples were processed together. Using the immunoSEQ multiplex PCR, TCRB sequences were amplified from cDNA into 87-bp fragments spanning the CDR3 region. Sequencing of the amplicons was done on the Illumina HiSeq platform. Per the source publication's procedure: PCR bias was computationally corrected using synthetic template baselines, reads within Hamming distance 2 were collapsed, and singletons that could not be merged were discarded. By aligning reads against IMGT, V, D and J genes, CDR3 length, and insertions or deletions at six rearrangement sites were assigned. Within each subset, clonotype counts were normalized to sorted cell number, and only after that were true diversity and Gini coefficients computed with the tcR R package. The overlap coefficient, calculated on TCRB nucleotide sequences, was used to measure repertoire sharing. TCRdb took over this immuneACCESS table, retaining in-frame rearrangements with V and J assigned. Such tables are incomplete; in checked studies, under half of the missing clones stem from an unresolved V gene, and the remainder is unexplained. V and J calls and clone size come straight from that table; D and trimming were deduced from the DNA. The sample table contains a few hundred thousand clones; only one count was recorded for 9.6% of them. The top ten constitute about 0.64% of the sample.

The data derive from a study of beta chain features in type 1 diabetes (dated by TCRdb to the late 2010s). Regarding the complete study: Patients and healthy donors did not differ in mean age, gender distribution, total cell number or subset yield. A total of about 100,000,000 sorted cells were examined across all samples, and RNA yield correlated strongly with the number of cells per subset. The study compared TCRB repertoires of sorted circulating CD4+ T cell subsets between recently diagnosed type 1 diabetes patients and matched healthy donors. Naive and central memory subsets were obtained from all 30 or so donors, but regulatory and stem cell-like memory subsets were isolated from only 8 patients and about 8 healthy donors.

Cut back by 3 bases and 0 bases, the V and J ends lie 17 bases apart. The germline V gene (reference sequence) gives CDR1 as LNHDA and CDR2 as SQIVND. From its cysteine to its phenylalanine, the CDR3 spans 17 amino acids. Solely the CDR3 DNA is kept, with 51 bases framed from the first base. What the work shows at the level of the full study, not this receptor alone: Fewer insertions and more nucleotide deletions at VDJ recombination sites were observed in patients with type 1 diabetes, implying thymic rearrangement abnormalities. PCR might favor shorter templates, but patient and control samples were amplified and corrected together, so any skew would affect both groups equally. Naive, central memory and regulatory TCRB repertoires appeared to be more similar among patients than among healthy donors. Sequencing cDNA rather than genomic DNA could over-represent highly expressing activated cells, although activation and CD3 levels did not differ between groups. In all four CD4+ subsets, TCRB CDR3 length was moderately but significantly shorter in type 1 diabetes patients. Because the HLA sub-analyses included only small numbers of individuals, any influence of HLA type on TCRB rearrangement was left unresolved.

From each donor, a single peripheral blood sample of about 100 mL on average was drawn into heparinised tubes. Naive, central memory, regulatory and stem cell-like memory CD4+ T cells were sorted on a BD FACSAria II using a panel including CD45RO, CCR7, CD25, CD127, CD95 and CD27. Every sorted population had a purity above 95%. Right away, PBMCs were isolated by Lymphoprep density gradient centrifugation and were stained directly, with no culture step. So that batch effects would be minimized, each experiment stained and sorted samples in pairs, pairing one healthy donor with one patient. Sequences were obtained from central memory CD4+ T cells from blood. The TCR comes from a man in his thirties or forties with type 1 diabetes. The sequence links TRBV19 to TRBJ1-1; perhaps TRBD1 is the D gene, with 5 bases matching. The nucleotide sequence is TGTGCCAGTAGTATTCGGGGGAGCGGAGGGATGAACACTGAAGCTTTCTTT. Its product reads: CASSIRGSGGMNTEAFF.